The TCR beta chain under discussion was sequenced for a study of yellow fever vaccine responses in identical twins. TCRdb re-analysed the RT-PCR reads in MiXCR, keeping a single row per CDR3 protein. The sample holds fewer than 4,000 distinct CDR3 sequences, around 90% seen once. This sequence originates from a woman under 30 who received the yellow fever vaccine. The input for sequencing was T cells from blood (PBMCs), unsorted or a sorted subset (not recorded which), taken before or after yellow fever vaccination (not recorded which).

CDR3 DNA sequence: TGTGCCAGCAGTGTGGGACAGGGGCCCTACGAGCAGTACTTC. This codes for CASSVGQGPYEQYF. The chain couples TRBV2 to TRBJ2-7; 10 bases are shared with TRBD1. The length of the CDR3 is 14 residues. V lost 4 bases, J lost 2 bases, and 2 bases stayed unmatched. The germline V gene encodes CDR1 SNHLY and CDR2 FYNNEI.